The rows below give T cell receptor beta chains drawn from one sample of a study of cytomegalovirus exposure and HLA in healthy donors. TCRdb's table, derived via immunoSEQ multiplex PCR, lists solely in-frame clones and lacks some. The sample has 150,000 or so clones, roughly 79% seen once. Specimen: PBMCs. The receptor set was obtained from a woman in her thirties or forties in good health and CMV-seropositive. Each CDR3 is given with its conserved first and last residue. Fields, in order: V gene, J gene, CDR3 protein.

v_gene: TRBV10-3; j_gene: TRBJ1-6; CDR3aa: CATQEENIKTSPLHF
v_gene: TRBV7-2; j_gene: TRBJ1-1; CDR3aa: CASSRLAGGFGEAFF
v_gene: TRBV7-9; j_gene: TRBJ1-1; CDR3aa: CASSLAILRDSLNTEAFF
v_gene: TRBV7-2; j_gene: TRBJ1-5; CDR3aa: CASSLVGGAGQPQHF
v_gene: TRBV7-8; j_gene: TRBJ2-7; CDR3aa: CASSSQEGTAYEQYF
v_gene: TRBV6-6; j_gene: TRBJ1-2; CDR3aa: CASSSQGFEAGYTF
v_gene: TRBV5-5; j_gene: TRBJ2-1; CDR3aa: CASSWDRNNEQFF
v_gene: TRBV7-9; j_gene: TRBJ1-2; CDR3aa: CSSSRLGQGARGYTF
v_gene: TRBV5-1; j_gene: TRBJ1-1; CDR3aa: CASSLGGLEAFF
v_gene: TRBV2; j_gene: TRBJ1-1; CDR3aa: CASSAGQGPQNTEAFF
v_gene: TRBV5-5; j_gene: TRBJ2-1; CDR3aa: CASSFQGIRIDEQFF
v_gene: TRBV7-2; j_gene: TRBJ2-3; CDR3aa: CASSFSSDTQYF
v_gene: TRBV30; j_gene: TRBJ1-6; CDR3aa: CAWTTGSRHNSPLHF
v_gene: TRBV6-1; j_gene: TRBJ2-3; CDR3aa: CASSPRDSGVDTQYF
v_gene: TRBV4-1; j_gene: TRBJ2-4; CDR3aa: CASSQDSAGENSQYF
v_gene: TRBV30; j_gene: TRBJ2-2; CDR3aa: CALSTGLPGELFF
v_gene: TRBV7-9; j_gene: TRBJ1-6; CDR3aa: CASSLNQGGSPLHF
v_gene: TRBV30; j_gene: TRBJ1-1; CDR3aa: CAWSSQGNTEAFF
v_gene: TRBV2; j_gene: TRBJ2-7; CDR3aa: CASSALYEQYF
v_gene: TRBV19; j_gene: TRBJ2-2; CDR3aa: CASTVGLAGPLNTGELFF
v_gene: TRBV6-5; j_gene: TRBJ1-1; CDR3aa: CASRGQMNTEAFF
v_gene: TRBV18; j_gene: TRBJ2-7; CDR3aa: CASSPLSGGGEQYF
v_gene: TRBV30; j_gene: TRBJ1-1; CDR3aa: CAWCFAGNTEAFF
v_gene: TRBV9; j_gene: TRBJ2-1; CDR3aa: CASSVSLETYNEQFF
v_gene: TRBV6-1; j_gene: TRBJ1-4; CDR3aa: CASSGRGTVNEKLFF
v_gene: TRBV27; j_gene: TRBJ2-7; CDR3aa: CASRSIRDRSYEQYF
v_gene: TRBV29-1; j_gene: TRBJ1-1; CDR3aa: CSVPTGMNTEAFF